The TCR beta chain under discussion was sequenced for a study of cytomegalovirus exposure and HLA in healthy donors. Study-wide findings and caveats: For TCR beta chains, V- and J-gene trimming was later linked to a missense DCLRE1C variant.

The count of this clone is one. What it binds is not known. PCR primers comprised 60 Vbeta and 13 Jbeta primers. Only in-frame clones appear in the TCRdb table, and some are missing; sequencing was by immunoSEQ multiplex PCR. In the table there are tens of thousands of clones, roughly a tenth of which are singletons. Per germline, CDR1 SGHDT and CDR2 YYEEEE. The CDR3 is 14 amino acids. V trimming: 5 bases; J trimming: 6 bases; junction bases outside the gene matches: 6. Sequenced material: PBMCs. This receptor was identified in a man between 60 and 75 years old in good health and CMV-seropositive. The chain has TRBV5-6 and TRBJ2-3; 10 bases line up with TRBD2. The CDR3 here is CASSTAGGGDTQYF. In DNA form, the CDR3 reads TGTGCCAGCAGTACAGCGGGAGGGGGGGATACGCAGTATTTT.